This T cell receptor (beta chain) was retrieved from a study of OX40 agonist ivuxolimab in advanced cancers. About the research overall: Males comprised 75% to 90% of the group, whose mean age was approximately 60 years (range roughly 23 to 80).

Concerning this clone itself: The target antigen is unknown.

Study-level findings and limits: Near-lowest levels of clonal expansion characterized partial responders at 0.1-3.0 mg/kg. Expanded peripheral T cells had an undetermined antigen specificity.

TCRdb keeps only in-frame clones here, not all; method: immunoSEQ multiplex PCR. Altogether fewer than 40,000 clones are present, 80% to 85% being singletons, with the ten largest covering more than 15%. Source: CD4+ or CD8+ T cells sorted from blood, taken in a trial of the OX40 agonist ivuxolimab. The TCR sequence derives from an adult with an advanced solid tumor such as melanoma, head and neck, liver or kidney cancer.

This CDR3 reads CASSLAPGDADTQYF. CDR3 nucleotide sequence: TGTGCCAGCAGCTTAGCGCCAGGGGATGCAGATACGCAGTATTTT. This chain joins TRBV7-6 and TRBJ2-3, with D perhaps TRBD1 (6 bases). The germline V and J ends were trimmed by 0 bases and 4 bases, with 11 bases remaining between them. This CDR3 spans 15 amino acids. CDR1 is SGHVS and CDR2 is FNYEAQ in the germline V gene.